The 17 T cell receptor beta chains listed next were all sequenced from one sample in a study of identical twins. TCRdb fed the 5' RACE reads into MiXCR, producing one record per CDR3 protein. The profile shows 420,000 or so distinct CDR3 sequences, around 20% of them singletons. The sample was naive T cells sorted from blood. The receptors here all came from a middle-aged man in good health.

The V gene is TRBV12-3 or TRBV12-4, the J gene TRBJ1-1; maybe TRBD1 (5 bases). Trimming removed 6 bases at V and 1 base at J, with 15 bases between. The CDR3 length is 15 residues. For the CDR3, the DNA is TGTGCCAGCAGCCCCTGGGGCGTCGGGAACACTGAAGCTTTCTTT. It translates to CASSPWGVGNTEAFF.

This clonotype was recorded at least ten times. The V call is TRBV20-1, the J call TRBJ2-3; D may be TRBD1 or TRBD2 (5 bases each). The V end was cut by 2 bases, the J end by 2 bases, with 11 bases between. Germline-derived CDR1 and CDR2 are DFQATT and SNEGSKA (reference sequence). The CDR3 is made up of 14 amino acids. CDR3 region: CSARPGTNTDTQYF. CDR3 nucleotides: TGCAGTGCTAGACCCGGGACGAACACAGATACGCAGTATTTT.

The CDR3 DNA sequence: TGTGCCACCCGGGGTGACAGGTCTTATCAGCCCCAGCATTTT. It yields the protein CATRGDRSYQPQHF. The chain links TRBV18 to TRBJ1-5; D perhaps matches TRBD1 (6 bases). Between the trimmed V and J ends, which lost 10 bases and 5 bases, there was a span of 18 bases. Germline V gene lookup returns CDR1 KGHSH and CDR2 LQKENI. The CDR3 is 14 residues long.

The chain employs TRBV25-1 and TRBJ1-5, with D uncertain. This CDR3 has 13 residues. The germline V and J ends were trimmed by 2 bases and 6 bases, with 8 bases remaining between them. CDR1 is MGHDK, CDR2 SYGVNS, per germline. CDR3 sequence: CASSEGLGQPQHF. The CDR3 nucleotides read TGTGCCAGCAGTGAAGGTTTGGGTCAGCCCCAGCATTTT.

This chain joins TRBV6-1 and TRBJ1-4; D ambiguous. With 1 base removed from V and 5 bases from J, the gap between germline ends came to 14 bases. Looked up from germline, CDR1 is MNHNS and CDR2 is SASEGT. CDR3 length: 16 amino acids. The CDR3 sequence is CASSEGVGRKNEKLFF. The DNA for the CDR3 is TGTGCCAGCAGTGAAGGTGTCGGCAGAAAGAATGAAAAACTGTTTTTT.

On this clonotype: In this CDR3 the conserved last residue, phenylalanine or tryptophan, is missing, so a read error is likely. Because the CDR3's place on the DNA is in doubt, the DNA is left out and the CDR3 is given as listed by TCRdb. V usage is TRBV12-2 and J usage is TRBJ2-1; the table calls TRBD1, which could not be checked here. TRBV12-2 is a recognized pseudogene. The CDR3 is 9 amino acids in total, end residues counted. This CDR3 reads CASRARGAS.

This clonotype was seen many times. The rearrangement links TRBV12-3 or TRBV12-4 to TRBJ2-5; D uncertain. The V gene lost 0 bases and the J gene lost 8 bases, with 10 bases spanning the gap. The CDR3 runs to 13 residues. CDR3 sequence: CASSLAPRETQYF. CDR3 DNA sequence: TGTGCCAGCAGTTTAGCCCCGAGAGAAACCCAGTACTTC.

This clonotype was detected many times. The chain combines TRBV6-1 with TRBJ2-6; D is unresolved. The CDR3 length is 15 residues. Germline assignment: CDR1 MNHNS and CDR2 SASEGT. The V end was cut by 5 bases, the J end by 0 bases, with 8 bases between. DNA for the CDR3: TGTGCCAGCAGTCCGATCTCCTCTGGGGCCAACGTCCTGACTTTC. Translation gives CASSPISSGANVLTF.

This clonotype was counted once. The chain employs TRBV7-9 and TRBJ2-3; perhaps D is TRBD1 or TRBD2 (5 bases each). The CDR3 length is 15 residues. Trimming left V 1 base short and J 4 bases short, with 12 bases between. The germline CDR1 and CDR2 sequences are SEHNR and FQNEAQ (reference sequence). The CDR3 spells CASSLVVQGADTQYF. The CDR3 nucleotides read TGTGCCAGCAGCTTAGTCGTGCAGGGAGCAGATACGCAGTATTTT.

The V call is TRBV24-1, the J call TRBJ1-2, with D maybe TRBD1 (5 bases). CDR1 KGHDR and CDR2 SFDVKD come from the germline V gene. This CDR3 is 13 amino acids long. V was pared by 1 base and J by 8 bases, with 10 bases between. CDR3 loop: CATSDFGGFGYTF. The CDR3, as DNA: TGTGCCACCAGTGATTTTGGGGGATTCGGCTACACCTTC.

The V gene is TRBV7-8, the J gene TRBJ2-1; D is tentatively TRBD1 or TRBD2 (5 bases each). V lost 4 bases and J lost 0, with 13 bases in between. The CDR3 contains 16 residues. In germline, CDR1 is SGHVS, CDR2 FQNEAQ. The CDR3, as DNA: TGTGCCAGCAGCTCCCCACGGGACGCCTCCTACAATGAGCAGTTCTTC. It translates to CASSSPRDASYNEQFF.

This clonotype was counted ten times or more. Written as DNA, the CDR3 is TGTGCCAGCAGGGGACAAACTAGGCTGTGTGGCAATGAGCAGTTCTTC. Translating it yields CASRGQTRLCGNEQFF. The chain joins TRBV6-4 to TRBJ2-1, with D perhaps TRBD1 (6 bases). Germline V lookup: CDR1 MRHNA, CDR2 SNTAGT. The CDR3 contains 16 residues. V lost 6 bases and J lost 6, with 21 bases in between.

This clonotype appeared many times. The V call is TRBV29-1, the J call TRBJ2-3; D is possibly TRBD2 (5 bases). CDR1 and CDR2 (germline): SQVTM, ANQGSEA. The V and J ends lost 3 bases and 4 bases respectively, with 8 bases between them. CDR3 length: 12 amino acids. CDR3 protein: CSVDEGPDTQYF. DNA for the CDR3: TGCAGCGTTGATGAGGGTCCAGATACGCAGTATTTT.

The chain employs TRBV10-3 and TRBJ2-7; D perhaps matches TRBD2 (6 bases). Trimming pared 9 bases from V and 12 bases from J, leaving 27 bases between. Germline V gene sequence: CDR1 ENHRY, CDR2 SYGVKD. The CDR3 sequence is 14 residues long. The CDR3 region is CAIQRGVDSLVVYF. CDR3 bases: TGTGCCATTCAGCGCGGGGTAGACAGTCTAGTGGTGTACTTC.

There are a few counts of this clonotype. V and J are TRBV6-5 and TRBJ2-5; 7 nucleotides align to TRBD1. The V and J ends lost 4 bases and 1 base, in that order; junction bases with no gene match: 12. CDR3 length equals 17 residues. The V gene's germline CDR1 is MNHEY and CDR2 SVGAGI. CDR3 in amino acids: CASSSQQGHTPQETQYF. The CDR3, as DNA: TGTGCCAGCAGTTCCCAACAGGGGCATACGCCCCAAGAGACCCAGTACTTC.

The V gene is TRBV6-2 or TRBV6-3, the J gene TRBJ2-5; the D gene is possibly TRBD1 (6 bases). The ends were cut back, 5 bases at V and 5 bases at J, with 33 bases in the middle. Germline V CDR1 and CDR2: MNHEY, SVGEGT. The CDR3 totals 20 residues. The CDR3 coding sequence is TGTGCCAGCAGTCCACGATACTCCCCCAGCCGAGGCGCAGACAGGGAGACCCAGTACTTC. Amino acid sequence: CASSPRYSPSRGADRETQYF.

The chain carries TRBV11-2 and TRBJ2-3; D gene unclear. CDR1 is SGHAT and CDR2 is FQNNGV in the germline V gene. This CDR3 has 14 residues. V lost 2 bases, J lost 2 bases, and 8 bases lay in between. CDR3 sequence reads: CASSLIHPTDTQYF. CDR3 coding DNA: TGTGCCAGCAGCTTAATCCATCCCACAGATACGCAGTATTTT.